Below, 19 T cell receptor beta chains from the same sample are listed, as sequenced in a study of Ad26.COV2.S vaccination and SARS-CoV-2 variants (dated by TCRdb to the early 2020s). Library prep was done by the immunoSEQ multiplex PCR assay. Sourced from immuneACCESS, this table was stored by TCRdb with only in-frame sequences that have V and J called. A share of the clones is absent; for the studies checked, an unresolved V gene accounts for under half, and the remainder has no known explanation. For this sample there are about 680,000 clones; more than 80% appear just once. Approximately 1.5% of the sample comes from the top ten. What this sample's treatment or condition label stands for: 19 received Ad26.COV2.S at low or high dose, single or two shots; several received placebo; per-sample allocation not given. For vaccine and placebo recipients, repertoires were sequenced using samples collected on day 63 after the first injection.

This sample comprised peripheral blood, obtained in a trial of Ad26.COV2.S vaccine versus placebo. These receptors originate from a person aged 18-65 years who received the Ad26.COV2.S COVID-19 vaccine or a placebo.

This clone was recorded only once. The chain links TRBV19 to TRBJ1-5, with D tentatively TRBD1 (6 bases). This CDR3 spans 14 amino acids. V shed 6 bases and J shed 9 bases, with 18 bases lying between them. CDR1 and CDR2 (germline): LNHDA, SQIVND (reference sequence). The CDR3 here is CASRGGGGIRPQHF. The CDR3, as DNA: TGTGCCAGTAGAGGGGGAGGGGGTATTCGGCCCCAGCATTTT.

The genes are TRBV4-1 and TRBJ2-1; 11 bases are a match to TRBD2. Trimming took 2 bases from V and 6 from J; bases not matched to a gene: 6. This CDR3 is built from 16 residues. The germline V gene encodes CDR1 MGHRA and CDR2 YSYEKL. CDR3: CASSQPGLAGLNEQFF. The CDR3 nucleotides are TGCGCCAGCAGCCAACCTGGACTAGCGGGTCTCAATGAGCAGTTCTTC.

The chain couples TRBV9 to TRBJ2-7, with D perhaps matching TRBD1 (5 bases). V was shortened by 0 bases and J by 5 bases, with 9 bases between the two germline ends. The CDR3 sequence is 13 residues long. Germline V gene lookup returns CDR1 SGDLS and CDR2 YYNGEE. In DNA form, the CDR3 reads TGTGCCAGCAGCGTAGATTGGGGCGACGAGCAGTACTTC. It is translated as CASSVDWGDEQYF.

The V call is TRBV15, the J call TRBJ2-7; 9 nucleotides match TRBD2. The CDR3 is 13 amino acids. The germline CDR1 and CDR2 sequences are LNHNV and YYDKDF (reference sequence). The J segment lost 2 bases and the V segment lost 11 bases, leaving 7 bases of the junction unmatched. This chain's CDR3 is CAVGERGAYEQYF. CDR3 coding DNA: TGTGCCGTGGGCGAGCGGGGGGCCTACGAGCAGTACTTC.

The chain recombines TRBV10-3 with TRBJ2-7; 7 nucleotides line up with TRBD2. The germline gives CDR1 ENHRY, CDR2 SYGVKD. CDR3 length equals 14 residues. J gave up 3 bases and V 6 bases, and 8 bases lay outside the gene matches. CDR3 region: CAISSLAPDYEQYF. CDR3 DNA sequence: TGTGCCATCAGCTCACTAGCGCCGGACTACGAGCAGTACTTC.

The V and J genes are TRBV14 and TRBJ2-1; D remains ambiguous. CDR1 is SGHDN, CDR2 FVKESK, per germline. The V gene lost 6 bases and the J gene lost 5 bases, with 11 bases spanning the gap. CDR3 length: 13 amino acids. The DNA for the CDR3 is TGTGCCAGCAGACCCCTATTTAACAATGAGCAGTTCTTC. Protein: CASRPLFNNEQFF.

The chain employs TRBV12-3 or TRBV12-4 and TRBJ1-1, with D perhaps TRBD1 (6 bases). The CDR3 runs to 11 residues. Between the trimmed V and J ends, which lost 8 bases and 10 bases, there was a span of 14 bases. The CDR3 protein is CASRAGQRAFF. CDR3 sequence (DNA): TGTGCCAGCCGGGCGGGACAAAGAGCTTTCTTT.

The V gene is TRBV24-1, the J gene TRBJ2-2, with D unresolved. Trimming pared 3 bases from V and 0 bases from J, leaving 16 bases between. The CDR3 runs to 18 residues. CDR1 is KGHDR and CDR2 is SFDVKD in the germline V gene. The CDR3 nucleotides read TGTGCCACCAGTGATCCGAACGACGGCTGGCCGAACACCGGGGAGCTGTTTTTT. It is translated as CATSDPNDGWPNTGELFF.

This clone was seen once. CDR3 sequence reads: CASSFDSENIQYF. CDR3 sequence (DNA): TGTGCCAGCAGCTTCGACAGTGAAAACATTCAGTACTTC. The V and J genes are TRBV7-9 and TRBJ2-4; possibly TRBD1 for D (5 bases). V lost 3 bases and J lost 5, with 8 bases in between. The CDR3 is made up of 13 amino acids. CDR1 is SEHNR and CDR2 is FQNEAQ in the germline V gene (reference sequence).

The J gene is TRBJ1-2, the V gene TRBV7-3; 12 bases line up with TRBD1. V was clipped by 4 bases and J by 8 bases; unmatched bases: 8. Germline loops: CDR1 SGHTA, CDR2 FQGTGA. The CDR3 sequence is 15 residues long. The CDR3 sequence: CASSSGTGGGRGYTF. The CDR3 DNA sequence: TGTGCCAGCAGCTCCGGGACAGGGGGCGGTCGGGGCTACACCTTC.

This clone was seen just once. This chain joins TRBV6-5 and TRBJ2-4; D gene unclear. V dropped 8 bases and J dropped 8 bases, with 7 bases sitting between them. The germline CDR1 and CDR2 sequences are MNHEY and SVGAGI. The length of the CDR3 is 10 residues. In nucleotides, the CDR3 is TGTGCCAGCGGACGAGACATTCAGTACTTC. Translating it yields CASGRDIQYF.

The sample holds a few counts of this clone. Other nucleotide sequences from this sample produce the same CDR3. This chain joins TRBV6-5 and TRBJ2-7; weak D call: TRBD1 (6 bases). CDR3 length equals 14 residues. Germline V gene sequence: CDR1 MNHEY, CDR2 SVGAGI. Deletions cut 6 bases from V and 1 base from J, with 13 bases between. The CDR3 coding sequence is TGTGCCAGCAGCGGACAGTCCTCTTCCTACGAGCAGTACTTC. Its translation: CASSGQSSSYEQYF.

Comment on this clone: The identical CDR3 is also encoded by other nucleotide sequences in the sample. The chain carries TRBV19 and TRBJ2-2, with TRBD1 matching 8 bases. The germline gives CDR1 LNHDA, CDR2 SQIVND (reference sequence). This CDR3 region has 15 residues. The junction had 4 bases not matched to a gene; V was cut back by 3 bases and J by 4 bases. Written as DNA, the CDR3 is TGTGCCAGTAGTATCGGGACAGGTGGCACCGGGGAGCTGTTTTTT. Protein product: CASSIGTGGTGELFF.

V and J are TRBV7-2 and TRBJ1-3; no reliable D call. The ends were cut back, 0 bases at V and 0 bases at J, with 12 bases in the middle. CDR3 length: 17 amino acids. CDR1 SGHTA and CDR2 FQGNSA come from the germline V gene. CDR3: CASSLAPLAVSGNTIYF. The CDR3 bases are TGTGCCAGCAGCTTAGCCCCGTTAGCGGTCTCTGGAAACACCATATATTTT.

This rearrangement joins TRBV7-6 to TRBJ1-1; tentatively, D is TRBD1 (5 bases). V shed 3 bases and J shed 4 bases, with 9 bases lying between them. Germline loops: CDR1 SGHVS, CDR2 FNYEAQ. The CDR3 has 13 residues. CDR3 sequence reads: CASSLGTATEAFF. CDR3 coding DNA: TGTGCCAGCAGCTTGGGGACGGCCACTGAAGCTTTCTTT.

The rearrangement links TRBV7-6 to TRBJ2-3, with 7 bases aligning to TRBD2. Germline V gene sequence: CDR1 SGHVS, CDR2 FNYEAQ. This CDR3 contains 15 residues. The V gene end was trimmed by 5 bases and the J gene end by 1 base; junction bases not matched to a gene: 6. The CDR3 region is CASSERAGGTDTQYF. The CDR3 bases are TGTGCCAGCAGCGAGCGGGCGGGAGGCACAGATACGCAGTATTTT.

The V call is TRBV2, the J call TRBJ2-1; D ambiguous. This CDR3 is 16 amino acids long. V lost 6 bases and J lost 0, with 15 bases in between. From germline, CDR1 is SNHLY and CDR2 FYNNEI. The CDR3 spells CASRGYIGLSYNEQFF. The CDR3 coding sequence is TGTGCCAGCAGGGGGTATATAGGCCTCTCCTACAATGAGCAGTTCTTC.

Only one count was recorded for this clone. The chain links TRBV11-1 to TRBJ2-1; TRBD1 aligns across 9 bases. Trimming removed 2 bases from V and 3 bases from J; junction bases left unmatched: 2. This CDR3 has 15 amino acids. The germline CDR1 and CDR2 sequences are SGHAT and FQDESV (reference sequence). The CDR3 bases are TGTGCCAGCAGCTTAAGACAGGGGGACTACAATGAGCAGTTCTTC. It specifies CASSLRQGDYNEQFF.

This rearrangement joins TRBV5-4 to TRBJ2-1; 9 bases align to TRBD1. This CDR3 contains 18 residues. Germline V CDR1 and CDR2: SGHNT, YYREEE (reference sequence). The trim removed 3 bases at V and 4 bases at J, leaving 14 bases unmatched. The CDR3 DNA reads as TGTGCCAGCAGCTCCCCCCTTGGGACAGGGCAAGTTTACAATGAGCAGTTCTTC. Translating gives CASSSPLGTGQVYNEQFF. Full variable domain (missing parts from reference TRBV5-4 and TRBJ2-1): ETGVTQSPTHLIKTRGQQVTLRCSSQSGHNTVSWYQQALGQGPQFIFQYYREEENGRGNFPPRFSGLQFPNYSSELNVNALELDDSALYLCASSSPLGTGQVYNEQFFGPGTRLTVL.